Below are 4 T cell receptor beta chains sequenced from a single sample in a study of shared clonotypes between healthy human individuals. Sequencing was performed with immunoSEQ multiplex PCR; in TCRdb, only in-frame clones are kept and a portion is missing. The sample includes some 1.4 million clones, roughly 96% seen only once; the top ten take approximately 1%. What was sequenced was naive CD4+ T cells sorted from blood. Documented subset: CD45RA+ positively selected. These receptors were collected from a man aged 25-40 years in good health.

Comments on this clone: Other DNA variants within this sample encode the same CDR3. The V and J genes are TRBV5-1 and TRBJ1-5; D is uncertain. The V and J ends lost 0 bases and 3 bases respectively, with 4 bases between them. This CDR3 region has 13 residues. Per the germline V gene, CDR1 is SGHRS and CDR2 is YFSETQ. CDR3 DNA: TGCGCCAGCAGCTTGGGAAACAATCAGCCCCAGCATTTT. This codes for CASSLGNNQPQHF.

This clone appeared a single time. The rearrangement uses TRBV5-5 and TRBJ2-7, with TRBD1 as a possible D gene (6 bases). This CDR3 spans 18 amino acids. Looked up from germline, CDR1 is SGHKS and CDR2 is YYEKEE (reference sequence). V gave up 0 bases and J gave up 0 bases, with 19 bases separating them. The CDR3 sequence is CASSLEARRQGNSYEQYF. The CDR3 coding sequence is TGTGCCAGCAGCTTGGAAGCTAGGCGGCAGGGGAACTCCTACGAGCAGTACTTC. Using reference TRBV5-5 and TRBJ2-7 for the parts outside the CDR3, the full variable domain is DAGVTQSPTHLIKTRGQQVTLRCSPISGHKSVSWYQQVLGQGPQFIFQYYEKEERGRGNFPDRFSARQFPNYSSELNVNALLLGDSALYLCASSLEARRQGNSYEQYFGPGTRLTVT.

This chain joins TRBV9 and TRBJ2-5; D may match TRBD1 or TRBD2 (5 bases each). The V end lost 0 bases, the J end lost 4 bases, and 13 bases lay between the germline ends. Germline V gene data show CDR1 as SGDLS and CDR2 as YYNGEE. The CDR3 totals 15 residues. CDR3 sequence: CASSVVGTRGETQYF. In nucleotides, the CDR3 is TGTGCCAGCAGCGTAGTAGGGACCCGGGGAGAGACCCAGTACTTC.

The rearrangement joins TRBV2 to TRBJ1-2, with 7 bases aligning to TRBD1. Losses at the gene ends were 7 bases for V and 5 bases for J; bases not matched to a gene: 13. CDR3 length: 15 residues. The germline V gene has CDR1 SNHLY and CDR2 FYNNEI. The CDR3 coding sequence is TGTGCCAGCACAAGACAGGGTCCCTTAGGGTATGGCTACACCTTC. As protein: CASTRQGPLGYGYTF.